Below, 13 T cell receptor beta chains from the same sample are listed, as sequenced in a study of CD4+ T cells in melanoma. The table came from immunoSEQ multiplex PCR; TCRdb's copy has only in-frame clones and leaves some out. The sample consists of around 6,600 clones, around 68% of them appearing once. Sequenced material: cells from a culture (not recorded whether cultured in vitro). The receptors shown here come from a human donor with melanoma.

This chain's CDR3 is CASSLNAGGSETQYF. The CDR3 DNA is TGTGCCAGCAGCTTGAATGCAGGGGGGTCAGAGACCCAGTACTTC. The chain is built from TRBV5-4 and TRBJ2-5; D might be TRBD1 (7 bases). Germline CDR1 is SGHNT and CDR2 is YYREEE (reference sequence). With 1 base removed from V and 4 bases from J, the gap between germline ends came to 14 bases. The CDR3 covers 15 residues.

The genes are TRBV11-1 and TRBJ2-2; unclear D gene. Trimming stripped 3 bases from V and 4 bases from J, with 6 bases between. Germline assignment: CDR1 SGHAT and CDR2 FQDESV (reference sequence). The CDR3 runs to 13 residues. As DNA, the CDR3 is TGTGCCAGCAGCTTGGACCGCACCGGGGAGCTGTTTTTT. Its translation is CASSLDRTGELFF.

Judged by abundance, this clone is medium-sized. This sequence joins TRBV29-1 and TRBJ2-2; TRBD2 is a possible D gene (5 bases). The CDR3 loop spans 14 amino acids. Deletions cut 5 bases from V and 0 bases from J, with 10 bases between. CDR1 SQVTM and CDR2 ANQGSEA come from the germline V gene. The chain's CDR3 is CSVSGSSNTGELFF. The CDR3 DNA reads as TGCAGCGTTTCGGGGAGTTCGAACACCGGGGAGCTGTTTTTT.

CDR3 loop: CASTAGSSYNEQFF. As DNA, the CDR3 is TGTGCCAGCACCGCCGGGAGCTCCTACAATGAGCAGTTCTTC. The rearrangement links TRBV27 to TRBJ2-1; a weak D match, TRBD2 (6 bases). The V gene lost 7 bases and the J gene lost 0 bases, with 10 bases spanning the gap. Germline assignment: CDR1 MNHEY and CDR2 SMNVEV (reference sequence). This CDR3 region has 14 residues.

This chain links TRBV13 with TRBJ2-1; D remains unclear. In germline, CDR1 is PRHDT, CDR2 FYEKMQ (reference sequence). This CDR3 spans 15 amino acids. Trimming pared 5 bases from V and 5 bases from J, leaving 16 bases between. CDR3 region: CASSHVMVEDNEQFF. In DNA form, the CDR3 reads TGTGCCAGCAGCCATGTCATGGTGGAAGACAATGAGCAGTTCTTC.

The chain is built from TRBV7-6 and TRBJ2-1; TRBD2 aligns across 9 bases. After removal of 1 base from V and 7 bases from J, the junction contained 5 bases not matched to a gene. This CDR3 comprises 15 residues. Germline CDR1 reads SGHVS; CDR2 reads FNYEAQ. The CDR3 spells CASSLEGGGANEQFF. The CDR3, as DNA: TGTGCCAGCAGCTTAGAAGGCGGGGGGGCGAATGAGCAGTTCTTC.

This clone occurred a few times. The rearrangement uses TRBV2 and TRBJ1-2, with TRBD1 identical over 7 bases. V shed 5 bases, J shed 2 bases, and the junction held 5 bases outside the gene matches. Germline-derived CDR1 and CDR2 are SNHLY and FYNNEI. This CDR3 spans 14 amino acids. The CDR3: CASSSQQGNYGYTF. CDR3 nucleotide sequence: TGTGCCAGCAGTTCGCAACAGGGGAACTATGGCTACACCTTC. Full variable domain (missing parts from reference TRBV2 and TRBJ1-2): EPEVTQTPSHQVTQMGQEVILRCVPISNHLYFYWYRQILGQKVEFLVSFYNNEISEKSEIFDDQFSVERPDGSNFTLKIRSTKLEDSAMYFCASSSQQGNYGYTFGSGTRLTVV.

V and J are TRBV10-3 and TRBJ2-7; D is undetermined. The CDR3 totals 12 residues. Germline V lookup: CDR1 ENHRY, CDR2 SYGVKD. The V end was cut by 8 bases, the J end by 4 bases, with 12 bases between. The CDR3 region is CAIQAGSYEQYF. CDR3 sequence (DNA): TGTGCCATCCAGGCAGGATCATACGAGCAGTACTTC.

By sample fraction, this clone is medium-sized. The chain joins TRBV10-3 to TRBJ2-2, with D hard to call. Germline values: CDR1 ENHRY, CDR2 SYGVKD. V gave up 2 bases and J gave up 7 bases, with 2 bases separating them. CDR3 length: 11 residues. CDR3 residues: CAISEVGELFF. CDR3 nucleotide sequence: TGTGCCATCAGTGAGGTCGGGGAGCTGTTTTTT.

The chain uses TRBV7-3 and TRBJ2-2, with 7 bases matching TRBD1. The germline gives CDR1 SGHTA, CDR2 FQGTGA. CDR3 size: 15 residues. The V segment lost 5 bases and the J segment 1 base; nucleotides outside the gene matches: 4. CDR3 in amino acids: CASSARTGNTGELFF. The CDR3 bases are TGTGCCAGCAGCGCCCGGACAGGGAACACCGGGGAGCTGTTTTTT.

This clone occurred a few times. The chain carries TRBV5-4 and TRBJ1-6; D is possibly TRBD1 (6 bases). The CDR3 is made up of 14 amino acids. The V end lost 0 bases, the J end lost 8 bases, and 9 bases lay between the germline ends. Germline CDR1 and CDR2: SGHNT and YYREEE (reference sequence). For the CDR3, the DNA is TGTGCCAGCAGCTTGGCCTACAGGGATTCACCCCTCCACTTT. This sequence encodes CASSLAYRDSPLHF.

CDR3 sequence (DNA): TGTGCCAGCAGCCCGGGGACAGGGGATCAGCCCCAGCATTTT. Translation: CASSPGTGDQPQHF. This chain uses TRBV14 with TRBJ1-5; 10 positions match TRBD1. Looked up from germline, CDR1 is SGHDN and CDR2 is FVKESK. The junction had 2 bases not matched to a gene; V was cut back by 4 bases and J by 5 bases. The CDR3 consists of 14 residues. Based on the CDR3 plus reference TRBV14 and TRBJ1-5, the full variable domain is EAGVTQFPSHSVIEKGQTVTLRCDPISGHDNLYWYRRVMGKEIKFLLHFVKESKQDESGMPNNRFLAERTGGTYSTLKVQPAELEDSGVYFCASSPGTGDQPQHFGDGTRLSIL.

This clone is medium-sized within its sample. The rearrangement uses TRBV9 and TRBJ2-2; D is undetermined. The V end was cut by 0 bases, the J end by 4 bases, with 4 bases between. The CDR3 is made up of 13 amino acids. Looked up from germline, CDR1 is SGDLS and CDR2 is YYNGEE. The CDR3: CASSVEGTGELFF. CDR3 nucleotides: TGTGCCAGCAGCGTAGAAGGCACCGGGGAGCTGTTTTTT.